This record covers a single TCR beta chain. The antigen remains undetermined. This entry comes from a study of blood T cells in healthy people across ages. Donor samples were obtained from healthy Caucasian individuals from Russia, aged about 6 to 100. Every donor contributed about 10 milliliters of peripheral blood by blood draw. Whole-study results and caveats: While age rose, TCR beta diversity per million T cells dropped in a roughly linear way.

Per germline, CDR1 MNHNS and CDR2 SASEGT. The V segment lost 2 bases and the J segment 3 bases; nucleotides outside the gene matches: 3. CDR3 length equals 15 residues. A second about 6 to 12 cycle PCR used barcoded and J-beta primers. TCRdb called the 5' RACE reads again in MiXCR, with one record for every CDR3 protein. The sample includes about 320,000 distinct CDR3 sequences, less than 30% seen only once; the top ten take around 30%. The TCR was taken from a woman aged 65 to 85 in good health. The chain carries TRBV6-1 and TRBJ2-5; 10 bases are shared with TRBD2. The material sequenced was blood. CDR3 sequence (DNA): TGTGCCAGCAGTGAACGTAGCGGGGGGAAAGAGACCCAGTACTTC. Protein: CASSERSGGKETQYF.